The 10 T cell receptor beta chains presented below share a single source sample, sequenced in a study of T-cell memory formation after mild COVID-19 (TCRdb year 2021). Receptor libraries were prepared by 5' RACE. Sequenced using an Illumina NovaSeq 6000. TCRdb reanalyzed the raw reads on its own, using fastp at Q25 for trimming and MiXCR for clone calling, and kept in-frame beta chains. Records with the same CDR3 protein are collapsed into one entry carrying the most frequent genes and DNA. For this sample the table gives some 7,400 distinct CDR3 sequences, of which approximately 30% were detected only once. Of the sample, approximately 50% is held by the ten largest clones. Sequencing input: PBMCs or a T cell subset sorted from them (not recorded which). These receptors came from an adult woman who had mild COVID-19 (a few samples of this study predate the infection). The sample titles of this study are shuffled in the database, so cell type and time point are left out; the donor was told from shared clones.

This clonotype was detected ten times or more. DNA for the CDR3: TGTGCCAGCAGCCCGGGCCTCCCGGGCGAGCAGTACTTC. Protein product: CASSPGLPGEQYF. The rearrangement links TRBV7-9 to TRBJ2-7, with D unresolved. CDR1 SEHNR and CDR2 FQNEAQ come from the germline V gene (reference sequence). The V end was cut by 5 bases, the J end by 6 bases, with 14 bases between. The CDR3 consists of 13 residues.

This clonotype was counted at least ten times. The chain carries TRBV5-1 and TRBJ1-1; TRBD1 might be the D (6 bases). Trimming pared 3 bases from V and 8 bases from J, leaving 11 bases between. Germline CDR1 SGHRS, CDR2 YFSETQ. This CDR3 region has 12 residues. The CDR3 DNA reads as TGCGCCAGCAGCTCACTACAGGGCGAAGCTTTCTTT. Protein sequence: CASSSLQGEAFF.

Within the sample, this clonotype is medium-sized. V and J are TRBV6-5 and TRBJ2-5; perhaps TRBD2 as D (6 bases). The CDR3 is made up of 19 amino acids. The V end was cut by 4 bases, the J end by 2 bases, with 26 bases between. Looked up from germline, CDR1 is MNHEY and CDR2 is SVGAGI. The CDR3 region has the DNA TGTGCCAGCAGTTCTTTTTACCCCTCGGTAGCGGCTCGGCAAGAGACCCAGTACTTC. Protein product: CASSSFYPSVAARQETQYF.

This clonotype has at least ten counts. The chain recombines TRBV7-9 with TRBJ2-1; D ambiguous. The germline V and J ends were trimmed by 1 base and 2 bases, with 6 bases remaining between them. This CDR3 is built from 14 residues. Looked up from germline, CDR1 is SEHNR and CDR2 is FQNEAQ (reference sequence). In DNA, the CDR3 is TGTGCCAGCAGCTTAGAAGACACCTACAATGAGCAGTTCTTC. It specifies CASSLEDTYNEQFF.

Ten or more counts support this clonotype. The gene calls are TRBV4-1 and TRBJ1-2; the D gene is possibly TRBD1 (6 bases). Germline V gives CDR1 MGHRA, CDR2 YSYEKL. The V end was cut by 2 bases, the J end by 7 bases, with 14 bases between. The CDR3 consists of 14 residues. CDR3 protein: CASSQFRGAVGYTF. The CDR3 DNA is TGCGCCAGCAGCCAATTTCGGGGGGCTGTTGGCTACACCTTC.

Many counts were recorded for this clonotype. This chain links TRBV19 with TRBJ1-1; weak D call: TRBD1 (6 bases). V lost 6 bases and J 11 bases, leaving 16 bases between the germline ends. The CDR3 runs 12 residues. The germline V gene has CDR1 LNHDA and CDR2 SQIVND (reference sequence). The CDR3 DNA reads as TGTGCCAGTAGCAGACCAGGGGTAGAGGCTTTCTTT. Protein product: CASSRPGVEAFF.

This clonotype was counted many times. The chain combines TRBV7-2 with TRBJ2-5, with 8 nucleotides matching TRBD2. Per the germline V gene, CDR1 is SGHTA and CDR2 is FQGNSA. V shed 5 bases and J 4 bases; nucleotides not matched to a gene: 12. This CDR3 region has 16 residues. The DNA of the CDR3 is TGTGCCAGCAGCCCGACCACCGGGGGGGCCATAGAGACCCAGTACTTC. Its translation is CASSPTTGGAIETQYF.

This clonotype was detected many times. The V call is TRBV4-1, the J call TRBJ2-1; 7 nucleotides line up with TRBD2. The trim removed 1 base at V and 8 bases at J, leaving 20 bases unmatched. Germline CDR1 is MGHRA and CDR2 is YSYEKL. CDR3 length equals 19 residues. The CDR3 loop reads CASSQAADVAGVGSDEQFF. DNA of the CDR3: TGCGCCAGCAGCCAAGCGGCGGACGTGGCGGGAGTAGGGTCGGATGAGCAGTTCTTC.

This clonotype was picked up many times. The J gene is TRBJ2-7, the V gene TRBV5-1, with 9 bases fitting TRBD1. The CDR3 loop spans 15 amino acids. Germline V gives CDR1 SGHRS, CDR2 YFSETQ. Losses at the gene ends were 4 bases for V and 3 bases for J; bases not matched to a gene: 8. The CDR3 spells CASSPKGQGIYEQYF. As DNA, the CDR3 is TGCGCCAGCAGCCCAAAGGGACAGGGAATCTACGAGCAGTACTTC.

This clonotype is medium-sized within its sample. J is TRBJ2-1 and V is TRBV28; D is tentatively TRBD1 or TRBD2 (5 bases each). The V gene's germline CDR1 is MDHEN and CDR2 SYDVKM. The V end lost 6 bases, the J end lost 5 bases, and 29 bases lay between the germline ends. The CDR3 loop spans 19 amino acids. CDR3 residues: CASSLPPATRDARNNEQFF. CDR3 coding DNA: TGTGCCAGCAGCCTACCCCCCGCCACCAGGGACGCAAGAAACAATGAGCAGTTCTTC.